This TCR beta chain stems from a study of regulatory T cells in long-lasting Graves disease. Study-wide background: Antithyroid drug exposure in newly diagnosed Graves' patients had lasted under 3 months.

This CDR3 comprises 15 residues. Per the germline V gene, CDR1 is DFQATT and CDR2 is SNEGSKA (reference sequence). J was trimmed by 8 bases and V by 1 base; bases with no gene match: 7. Both iRepertoire HTBI primers and Arm-PCR of CDR3 regions were used to build the TCR beta libraries. TCRdb analysed the multiplex PCR reads with MiXCR anew, one entry per CDR3 protein. The sample consists of about 500,000 distinct CDR3 sequences, 15% to 20% of them appearing once. Findings and caveats of the study: Because few samples were included, accuracy may have been lower.

This clonotype was counted ten times or more. Its antigen remains unknown. Noted time point: newly diagnosed GD, antithyroid drugs for less than 3 months. Isolated PBMC RNA provided the starting material for the TCR library. These same data were also listed under a study on T cells in Graves' hyperthyroidism and ophthalmopathy.

The sample in question was peripheral blood mononuclear cells (PBMCs), obtained at new diagnosis, from a patient treated with antithyroid drugs. This receptor was identified in a man aged 35 to 55 with Graves disease. The chain uses TRBV20-1 and TRBJ2-2; 10 positions match TRBD1. The CDR3 bases are TGCAGTGCTAGAGGGGGGACAGGGGCCAGGGGGGAGCTGTTTTTT. As protein: CSARGGTGARGELFF.